What follows are 11 T cell receptor beta chains derived from one specimen sequenced in a study of blood T cells in healthy people across ages. A second about 7 to 11 cycle PCR used barcoded and J-beta primers. TCRdb re-called the 5' RACE reads through MiXCR, storing one row per CDR3 protein. The repertoire holds some 640,000 distinct CDR3 sequences, with over 45% as singletons. The sequenced sample consisted of blood. The receptors come from a woman in her sixties in good health.

This clonotype has a count of ten or more. V and J are TRBV27 and TRBJ1-2, with a possible D match to TRBD1 (6 bases). The CDR3 has 15 residues. From germline, CDR1 is MNHEY and CDR2 SMNVEV (reference sequence). Trimming removed 3 bases at V and 2 bases at J, with 13 bases between. CDR3 region: CASSFTGSRNYGYTF. The CDR3 DNA sequence: TGTGCCAGCAGTTTTACAGGGTCGAGGAACTATGGCTACACCTTC.

This clonotype occurred a few times. The V and J genes are TRBV29-1 and TRBJ2-7; tentatively, D is TRBD1 or TRBD2 (7 bases each). The germline V gene encodes CDR1 SQVTM and CDR2 ANQGSEA. The CDR3 length is 16 residues. V lost 1 base and J lost 2, with 18 bases in between. The CDR3 protein is CSVEGGGQGGTYEQYF. CDR3 bases: TGCAGCGTTGAAGGGGGAGGGCAGGGGGGAACCTACGAGCAGTACTTC.

The chain employs TRBV15 and TRBJ1-4; 7 positions match TRBD1. From germline, CDR1 is LNHNV and CDR2 YYDKDF (reference sequence). The CDR3 loop spans 15 amino acids. Trimming cost V 1 base and J 7 bases; bases outside gene matches: 6. Here the CDR3 DNA reads TGTGCCACCAGCAGAGGGTCCCAGGGGGGTGAAAAACTGTTTTTT. Amino acid sequence: CATSRGSQGGEKLFF.

This chain links TRBV29-1 with TRBJ2-4, with D hard to call. The ends were cut back, 1 base at V and 6 bases at J, with 13 bases in the middle. Germline CDR1 is SQVTM and CDR2 is ANQGSEA. This CDR3 has 14 residues. The chain's CDR3 is CSVEGGTDRNIQYF. DNA for the CDR3: TGCAGCGTTGAAGGCGGAACGGATAGAAACATTCAGTACTTC.

This chain uses TRBV29-1 with TRBJ2-2, with D perhaps TRBD2 (7 bases). The CDR3 sequence is 12 residues long. Trimming stripped 2 bases from V and 7 bases from J, with 8 bases between. Germline V lookup: CDR1 SQVTM, CDR2 ANQGSEA. CDR3 coding DNA: TGCAGCGTTGAAAGGGGGGGCGGGGAGCTGTTTTTT. Translation gives CSVERGGGELFF.

The gene calls are TRBV6-2 or TRBV6-3 and TRBJ2-7; 15 bases match TRBD2. The V and J ends lost 6 bases and 6 bases, in that order; junction bases with no gene match: 3. Looked up from germline, CDR1 is MNHEY and CDR2 is SVGEGT. The CDR3 contains 14 residues. The chain's CDR3 is CASREGLAGGEQYF. The DNA for the CDR3 is TGTGCCAGCAGAGAGGGACTAGCGGGAGGCGAGCAGTACTTC.

The chain is built from TRBV7-2 and TRBJ2-3; the D gene is possibly TRBD2 (7 bases). V gave up 5 bases and J gave up 4 bases, with 19 bases separating them. Germline-derived CDR1 and CDR2 are SGHTA and FQGNSA. This CDR3 region has 16 residues. The CDR3 loop is CASSLNGGGSSDTQYF. DNA of the CDR3: TGTGCCAGCAGCCTCAATGGGGGCGGGAGTTCAGATACGCAGTATTTT.

The rearrangement joins TRBV11-2 to TRBJ2-4; 8 positions agree with TRBD1. The J call is uncertain, as TRBJ2-5 better fits the DNA end. CDR1 is SGHAT and CDR2 is FQNNGV in the germline V gene. There are 15 residues in the CDR3. The CDR3 region is CASSPTRGRLETQYF. CDR3 DNA: TGTGCCAGCAGTCCGACCAGGGGGCGGTTAGAGACCCAGTACTTC.

The rearrangement joins TRBV10-3 to TRBJ2-1; D uncertain. The germline gives CDR1 ENHRY, CDR2 SYGVKD. The CDR3 spans 14 residues. With 5 bases removed from V and 0 bases from J, the gap between germline ends came to 8 bases. CDR3 in amino acids: CAISPEASYNEQFF. The CDR3 DNA reads TGTGCCATCAGTCCTGAAGCCTCCTACAATGAGCAGTTCTTC.

This rearrangement joins TRBV5-1 to TRBJ2-4, with D perhaps matching TRBD1 (6 bases). Per germline, CDR1 SGHRS and CDR2 YFSETQ. CDR3 length: 13 residues. V was cut by 4 bases and J by 6 bases, with 11 bases left in between. The CDR3 region is CASSQGTRNIQYF. The CDR3, as DNA: TGCGCCAGCAGCCAGGGGACGAGAAACATTCAGTACTTC.

This clonotype was counted only a few times. The chain has TRBV7-2 and TRBJ2-6; D uncertain. CDR3 length: 13 residues. Germline CDR1 is SGHTA and CDR2 is FQGNSA. V shed 5 bases and J shed 3 bases, with 5 bases lying between them. Here the CDR3 reads CASSVVGANVLTF. The CDR3 nucleotides read TGTGCCAGCAGCGTAGTTGGGGCCAACGTCCTGACTTTC. Supplemented by reference TRBV7-2 and TRBJ2-6, the full variable domain reads GAGVSQSPSNKVTEKGKDVELRCDPISGHTALYWYRQSLGQGLEFLIYFQGNSAPDKSGLPSDRFSAERTGGSVSTLTIQRTQQEDSAVYLCASSVVGANVLTFGAGSRLTVL.